This T cell receptor (beta chain) derives from a study of cytotoxic CD8 clonotypes in ibrutinib-treated CLL. General study findings and limits: Patients showed higher baseline clonality than age-matched healthy donors, and it tracked circulating CD8+ T-cell counts.

The method was immunoSEQ multiplex PCR; TCRdb's version includes in-frame clones alone and lacks a portion of them. In the table there are some 350,000 clones, about 64% of which are singletons. The germline gives CDR1 MDHEN, CDR2 SYDVKM. The J segment lost 7 bases and the V segment lost 3 bases, leaving 8 bases of the junction unmatched. The CDR3 consists of 16 residues. Of note for this clone: The antigen remains unidentified.

V usage is TRBV28 and J usage is TRBJ2-1, with TRBD2 matching over 11 bases. This TCR derives from a human donor with chronic lymphocytic leukemia. The material was PBMCs, obtained after 36 months of ibrutinib treatment. CDR3 sequence reads: CASSFTSGSRYNEQFF. The DNA for the CDR3 is TGTGCCAGCAGTTTCACTAGCGGGAGTCGGTATAATGAGCAGTTCTTC.